The rows below give T cell receptor beta chains drawn from one sample of a study of cytomegalovirus exposure and HLA in healthy donors. Sequencing was performed with immunoSEQ multiplex PCR; in TCRdb, only in-frame clones are kept and a portion is missing. The sample contains 120,000 to 150,000 clones, roughly 73% of which appear only once. Sequenced: PBMCs. The receptors here all came from a woman in her thirties or forties in good health and CMV-seronegative. Both conserved end residues are part of each CDR3. The D gene is left open where the match is weak. Some rows mark clone size as missing; the rest say once, few, many or name a class of expanded clone.

>TRBJ2-1|TRBV18|.|.
CASSPGGQVYNEQFF
TGTGCCAGCTCACCCGGGGGGCAGGTCTACAATGAGCAGTTCTTC
>TRBJ2-1|TRBV7-3|.|.
CASSSLNQEQFF
TGTGCCAGCAGCTCCCTTAATCAGGAGCAGTTCTTC
>TRBJ1-1|TRBV9|.|.
CASSVASRDTEAFF
TGTGCCAGCAGCGTAGCATCGAGGGACACTGAAGCTTTCTTT
>TRBJ1-5|TRBV4-2|.|few
CASSQPDRPQHF
TGTGCCAGCAGCCAGCCCGACAGGCCCCAGCATTTT
>TRBJ1-4|TRBV9|.|.
CASSVGGGTNEKLFF
TGTGCCAGCAGCGTAGGGGGGGGAACTAATGAAAAACTGTTTTTT
>TRBJ2-1|TRBV2|.|.
CASIPGNEQFF
TGTGCCAGCATCCCAGGGAATGAGCAGTTCTTC
>TRBJ1-6|TRBV7-2|TRBD1|.
CASSRGTGASPLHF
TGTGCCAGCAGCCGCGGGACAGGGGCTTCACCCCTCCACTTT
>TRBJ2-5|TRBV4-1|TRBD2|.
CASSQVPGAGGQNQYF
TGCGCCAGCAGCCAAGTTCCTGGAGCGGGGGGTCAAAATCAGTACTTC
>TRBJ1-1|TRBV28|.|.
CASSLYGQWDTEAFF
TGTGCCAGCAGTTTATATGGGCAGTGGGACACTGAAGCTTTCTTT
>TRBJ1-1|TRBV5-1|TRBD1|once
CASSLEGQSNTEAFF
TGCGCCAGCAGCTTGGAGGGACAGTCGAACACTGAAGCTTTCTTT
>TRBJ1-2|TRBV25-1|.|.
CATADTNYGYTF
TGTGCCACTGCGGACACCAACTATGGCTACACCTTC
>TRBJ2-3|TRBV6-5|.|.
CASSSTPLTQYF
TGTGCCAGCAGTTCAACCCCACTTACGCAGTATTTT
>TRBJ2-3|TRBV5-4|.|.
CASSLDPISTDTQYF
TGTGCCAGCAGCTTGGACCCTATAAGCACAGATACGCAGTATTTT
>TRBJ2-3|TRBV7-3|.|.
CASSLARSSTDTQYF
TGTGCCAGCAGCCTCGCGAGGTCTAGCACAGATACGCAGTATTTT
>TRBJ1-5|TRBV5-1|.|.
CASSPTSYNQPQHF
TGCGCCAGCAGCCCGACAAGCTACAATCAGCCCCAGCATTTT
>TRBJ2-1|TRBV7-6|TRBD2|.
CASSLLRGGGSSEQFF
TGTGCCAGCAGCTTATTACGCGGCGGGGGGAGTAGTGAGCAGTTCTTC
>TRBJ2-7|TRBV5-1|TRBD1|.
CASSKDRASYEQYF
TGCGCCAGCAGTAAAGACAGGGCATCCTACGAGCAGTACTTC
>TRBJ1-4|TRBV29-1|.|.
CSAKTGNNEKLFF
TGCAGCGCTAAGACAGGAAATAATGAAAAACTGTTTTTT
>TRBJ2-2|TRBV9|.|.
CASSYGLNTGELFF
TGTGCCAGCAGCTATGGACTGAACACCGGGGAGCTGTTTTTT
>TRBJ1-1|TRBV18|.|once
CASSTTGGDTEAFF
TGTGCCAGCTCAACGACAGGAGGTGACACTGAAGCTTTCTTT
>TRBJ2-1|TRBV29-1|TRBD1|once
CSVLGTGATLSYNEQFF
TGCAGCGTGCTCGGGACAGGGGCGACTCTCTCCTACAATGAGCAGTTCTTC
>TRBJ1-2|TRBV15|TRBD1|.
CATQGAFNYGYTF
TGTGCCACCCAGGGGGCGTTCAACTATGGCTACACCTTC
>TRBJ1-2|TRBV2|.|.
CASSEGRADGYTF
TGTGCCAGCAGTGAAGGCAGGGCGGATGGCTACACCTTC
>TRBJ2-5|TRBV4-1|TRBD2|.
CASSRWTSGGKETQYF
TGCGCCAGCAGCCGTTGGACTAGCGGGGGAAAAGAGACCCAGTACTTC
>TRBJ2-3|TRBV15|TRBD1|.
CATSRTGTAHSTDTQYF
TGTGCCACCAGCAGAACCGGGACAGCTCATAGCACAGATACGCAGTATTTT
>TRBJ1-2|TRBV7-9|TRBD1|.
CASSLTGDYGYTF
TGTGCCAGCAGCTTGACAGGGGACTATGGCTACACCTTC
>TRBJ2-5|TRBV28|TRBD2|.
CASSPQRGGKETQYF
TGTGCCAGCAGTCCCCAGCGGGGGGGAAAAGAGACCCAGTACTTC
>TRBJ2-5|TRBV2|TRBD2|.
CASGLAGGSLQTQYF
TGTGCCAGCGGGCTAGCGGGGGGGTCCTTGCAGACCCAGTACTTC
>TRBJ1-4|TRBV5-4|.|.
CASSLTGSNEKLFF
TGTGCCAGCAGCTTGACGGGATCAAATGAAAAACTGTTTTTT
>TRBJ2-1|TRBV5-4|.|.
CASSLESRVNEQFF
TGTGCCAGCAGCTTGGAATCCAGGGTGAATGAGCAGTTCTTC
>TRBJ2-1|TRBV18|TRBD1|.
CASSRDRGPGNEQFF
TGTGCCAGCTCACGGGACAGGGGGCCGGGGAATGAGCAGTTCTTC
>TRBJ1-6|TRBV11-2|.|.
CASSLTGVDSPLHF
TGTGCCAGCAGCCTGACAGGTGTGGACTCACCCCTCCACTTT
>TRBJ2-5|TRBV28|TRBD1|.
CASSLIGGRQETQYF
TGTGCCAGCAGTTTAATAGGGGGCCGCCAAGAGACCCAGTACTTC
>TRBJ2-5|TRBV5-5|.|.
CASSLRRGQDWQETQYF
TGTGCCAGCAGCTTAAGGCGGGGGCAAGATTGGCAAGAGACCCAGTACTTC
>TRBJ2-3|TRBV2|.|.
CASHTGEDTQYF
TGTGCCAGCCATACAGGAGAGGATACGCAGTATTTT